One sample yielded the 20 T cell receptor beta chains listed below, sequenced in a study of metastatic and nonmetastatic thyroid tumors. TCRdb reprocessed the PCR reads via MiXCR. The table lists some 60,000 clones, 25% to 30% of them singletons. Until they underwent thyroid surgery, no patient had received any treatment. Sequencing used blood. These TCRs come from a female donor with papillary thyroid cancer or a benign thyroid nodule (not recorded which). Some clones in this sample may be carry-over from other donors' samples.

This clone was picked up a small number of times. This chain links TRBV20-1 with TRBJ2-7, with D possibly matching TRBD2 (6 bases). The V end was cut by 4 bases, the J end by 0 bases, with 13 bases between. Germline CDR1 DFQATT, CDR2 SNEGSKA (reference sequence). The CDR3 is made up of 14 amino acids. The CDR3 coding sequence is TGCAGTGCTACCGGGACTCCAAACTCCTACGAGCAGTACTTC. Amino acid sequence: CSATGTPNSYEQYF.

This chain uses TRBV20-1 with TRBJ2-7; D is ambiguous. The CDR3 runs to 17 residues. Germline CDR1 and CDR2: DFQATT and SNEGSKA (reference sequence). V shed 0 bases and J shed 3 bases, with 21 bases lying between them. The CDR3 is CSARDVTPSRHDYEQYF. CDR3 DNA: TGCAGTGCTAGAGACGTCACACCAAGCCGCCATGACTACGAGCAGTACTTC.

This chain links TRBV27 with TRBJ2-3, with TRBD2 matching 10 bases. CDR3 size: 15 residues. Germline assignment: CDR1 MNHEY and CDR2 SMNVEV (reference sequence). V was clipped by 6 bases and J by 3 bases; unmatched bases: 6. The CDR3 nucleotides read TGTGCCAGCAGCTACAGACTAGCGGGTACAGATACGCAGTATTTT. Protein sequence: CASSYRLAGTDTQYF.

This clone is deemed medium-sized. The rearrangement joins TRBV6-1 to TRBJ1-2, with a weak D call TRBD1 (5 bases). CDR1 MNHNS and CDR2 SASEGT come from the germline V gene. V was clipped by 6 bases and J by 4 bases, with 18 bases between them. The CDR3 is 15 amino acids. This CDR3 reads CASSPRVGGSYGYTF. CDR3 DNA: TGTGCCAGCAGCCCCCGTGTGGGGGGGAGCTATGGCTACACCTTC.

This clone has just a few counts. The chain joins TRBV12-3 or TRBV12-4 to TRBJ1-5, with a weak D call TRBD1 (5 bases). With 1 base removed from V and 6 bases from J, the gap between germline ends came to 7 bases. There are 13 residues in the CDR3. The chain's CDR3 is CASSLGGSQPQHF. The CDR3 DNA is TGTGCCAGCAGTTTAGGGGGGAGTCAGCCCCAGCATTTT.

This chain links TRBV20-1 with TRBJ1-2; D gene unclear. V dropped 0 bases and J dropped 0 bases, with 8 bases sitting between them. The CDR3 covers 14 residues. Per germline, CDR1 DFQATT and CDR2 SNEGSKA (reference sequence). CDR3 residues: CSARDSIANYGYTF. The DNA for the CDR3 is TGCAGTGCTAGAGACAGCATCGCTAACTATGGCTACACCTTC.

In this sample, this clone turned up a few times. The chain is built from TRBV2 and TRBJ2-2; D call uncertain. CDR1 is SNHLY and CDR2 is FYNNEI in the germline V gene. V lost 5 bases, J lost 5 bases, and 12 bases lay in between. This CDR3 has 14 residues. This chain's CDR3 is CASSTNGGTGELFF. The DNA of the CDR3 is TGTGCCAGCAGTACGAATGGTGGGACCGGGGAGCTGTTTTTT.

The table lists this clone with a count of one. This sequence joins TRBV2 and TRBJ2-2; tentatively, D is TRBD1 (5 bases). CDR1 SNHLY and CDR2 FYNNEI come from the germline V gene. V lost 6 bases and J lost 7, with 15 bases in between. The CDR3 is made up of 14 amino acids. This CDR3 is CASRGTGVSGELFF. As DNA, the CDR3 is TGTGCCAGCAGGGGCACAGGTGTTAGCGGGGAGCTGTTTTTT.

The chain is built from TRBV20-1 and TRBJ1-2; TRBD1 agrees at 8 bases. This CDR3 has 12 amino acids. After removal of 0 bases from V and 8 bases from J, the junction contained 2 bases not matched to a gene. The germline CDR1 and CDR2 sequences are DFQATT and SNEGSKA (reference sequence). The CDR3 sequence: CSARDRGQGYTF. CDR3 nucleotide sequence: TGCAGTGCTAGAGACAGGGGGCAGGGCTACACCTTC.

The chain is built from TRBV10-3 and TRBJ2-1; tentative D call: TRBD2 (5 bases). The CDR3 runs to 13 residues. The V gene's germline CDR1 is ENHRY and CDR2 SYGVKD. V shed 0 bases and J shed 8 bases, with 8 bases lying between them. CDR3 DNA sequence: TGTGCCATCAGTGAGTCGGAGGTAGATGAGCAGTTCTTC. This encodes CAISESEVDEQFF.

This clone has just a few counts. The chain has TRBV10-1 and TRBJ1-2; maybe TRBD1 (6 bases). Trimming removed 6 bases from V and 4 bases from J, with 12 bases in between. The CDR3 sequence is 13 residues long. Per germline, CDR1 WNHNN and CDR2 SYGVQD (reference sequence). The DNA of the CDR3 is TGCGCCAGCAGCCCCGGACAGCTCTATGGCTACACCTTC. Translated: CASSPGQLYGYTF.

Turning to this clone: A much larger clone lies a single base off, so this may be a read error. This same CDR3 is encoded by further DNA sequences in the sample. The chain is built from TRBV11-2 and TRBJ1-1; D gene uncertain. The CDR3 runs to 15 residues. The V end lost 0 bases, the J end lost 6 bases, and 14 bases lay between the germline ends. CDR1 and CDR2 (germline): SGHAT, FQNNGV. This CDR3 reads CASSLDPGPNAEAFF. The DNA of the CDR3 is TGTGCCAGCAGCTTAGATCCAGGTCCTAACGCTGAAGCTTTCTTT.

Sample share makes this clone medium-sized. V and J are TRBV6-2 or TRBV6-3 and TRBJ2-1; possibly TRBD1 for D (6 bases). The CDR3 has 12 residues. Germline V gene sequence: CDR1 MNHEY, CDR2 SVGEGT. Trimming cost V 6 bases and J 8 bases, with 11 bases left between them. The CDR3 region has the DNA TGTGCCAGCAGCTTACAGGGCGATGAGCAGTTCTTC. Amino acids: CASSLQGDEQFF.

The gene calls are TRBV4-3 and TRBJ1-4; 9 bases line up with TRBD1. The CDR3 sequence is 15 residues long. CDR1 is LGHNA, CDR2 YSLEER, per germline. V was clipped by 2 bases and J by 8 bases; unmatched bases: 6. CDR3 nucleotide sequence: TGCGCCAGCAGCCAAATGACAGGGGGGAAAGAAAAACTGTTTTTT. Translating it yields CASSQMTGGKEKLFF.

The V and J genes are TRBV11-2 and TRBJ2-3; 15 bases map to TRBD2. Germline V CDR1 and CDR2: SGHAT, FQNNGV. V lost 2 bases to trimming and J lost 0 bases; unmatched junction nucleotides: 3. This CDR3 is 18 amino acids long. The CDR3 spells CASSLWTSGRASTDTQYF. The CDR3 nucleotides are TGTGCCAGCAGCTTATGGACTAGCGGGAGGGCCAGCACAGATACGCAGTATTTT.

The chain employs TRBV5-1 and TRBJ2-1; 10 bases agree with TRBD1. The CDR3 extends over 15 amino acids. J was trimmed by 2 bases and V by 4 bases; bases with no gene match: 3. Germline CDR1 reads SGHRS; CDR2 reads YFSETQ. The CDR3, as DNA: TGCGCCAGCAGCCTCGGGACAGGGGCCTACAATGAGCAGTTCTTC. Translating gives CASSLGTGAYNEQFF.

In its sample, this clone is medium-sized (0.01 to 0.1%). This sequence joins TRBV27 and TRBJ2-7, with TRBD1 identical over 10 bases. Germline CDR1 and CDR2: MNHEY and SMNVEV (reference sequence). Germline trimming cut 1 base from V and 4 bases from J; bases unmatched to any gene: 1. The CDR3 loop spans 14 amino acids. CDR3 loop: CASSLLGQGYEQYF. For the CDR3, the DNA is TGTGCCAGCAGTTTATTGGGACAGGGGTACGAGCAGTACTTC.

This clone was observed a handful of times. This rearrangement joins TRBV6-1 to TRBJ1-2; D might be TRBD1 (5 bases). The germline V and J ends were trimmed by 5 bases and 3 bases, with 13 bases remaining between them. Germline V gene sequence: CDR1 MNHNS, CDR2 SASEGT. CDR3 length: 14 residues. The DNA of the CDR3 is TGTGCCAGCAGTCAAAAGTTCAGGGACTATGGCTACACCTTC. Translation: CASSQKFRDYGYTF.

This clone is deemed medium-sized. The chain combines TRBV27 with TRBJ1-2, with a weak D call TRBD1 (5 bases). CDR1 and CDR2 (germline): MNHEY, SMNVEV (reference sequence). The CDR3 runs to 11 residues. Trimming took 6 bases from V and 7 from J, leaving 9 bases between them. The CDR3 DNA reads TGTGCCAGCAGCCCAGGGTCTGGCTACACCTTC. Translation: CASSPGSGYTF.

This clone showed up just a few times. The J gene is TRBJ1-2, the V gene TRBV27, with 8 positions matching TRBD1. The CDR3 is made up of 14 amino acids. With V trimmed by 5 bases and J by 2 bases, 4 bases remained unmatched. Per germline, CDR1 MNHEY and CDR2 SMNVEV (reference sequence). DNA for the CDR3: TGTGCCAGCAGTCGCCAGGGGGCGAACTATGGCTACACCTTC. This encodes CASSRQGANYGYTF.